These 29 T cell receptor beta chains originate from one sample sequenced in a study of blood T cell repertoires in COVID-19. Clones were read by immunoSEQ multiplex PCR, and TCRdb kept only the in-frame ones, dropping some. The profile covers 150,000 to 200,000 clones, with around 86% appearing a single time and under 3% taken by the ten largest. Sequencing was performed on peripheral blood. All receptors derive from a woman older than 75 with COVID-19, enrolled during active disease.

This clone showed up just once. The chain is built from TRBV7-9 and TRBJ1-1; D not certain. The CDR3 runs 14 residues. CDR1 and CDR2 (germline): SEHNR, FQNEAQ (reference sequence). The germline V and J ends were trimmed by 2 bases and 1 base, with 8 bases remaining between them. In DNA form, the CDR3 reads TGTGCCAGCAGCTTACAAAGACAGAACACTGAAGCTTTCTTT. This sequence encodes CASSLQRQNTEAFF.

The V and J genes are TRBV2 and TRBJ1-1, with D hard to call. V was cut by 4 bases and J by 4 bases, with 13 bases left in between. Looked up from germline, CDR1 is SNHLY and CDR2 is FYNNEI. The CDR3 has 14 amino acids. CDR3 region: CASSAEVQSTEAFF. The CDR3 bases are TGTGCCAGCAGTGCCGAGGTGCAAAGCACTGAAGCTTTCTTT. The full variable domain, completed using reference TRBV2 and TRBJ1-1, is EPEVTQTPSHQVTQMGQEVILRCVPISNHLYFYWYRQILGQKVEFLVSFYNNEISEKSEIFDDQFSVERPDGSNFTLKIRSTKLEDSAMYFCASSAEVQSTEAFFGQGTRLTVV.

CDR3 in DNA: TGTGCCAGCAGCCGACTAGCGGGAGGGGGATACAATGAGCAGTTCTTC. It translates to CASSRLAGGGYNEQFF. The rearrangement uses TRBV5-4 and TRBJ2-1; 14 nucleotides agree with TRBD2. The CDR3 sequence is 16 residues long. V gave up 4 bases and J gave up 4 bases; unmatched junction bases: 4. CDR1 is SGHNT, CDR2 YYREEE, per germline (reference sequence).

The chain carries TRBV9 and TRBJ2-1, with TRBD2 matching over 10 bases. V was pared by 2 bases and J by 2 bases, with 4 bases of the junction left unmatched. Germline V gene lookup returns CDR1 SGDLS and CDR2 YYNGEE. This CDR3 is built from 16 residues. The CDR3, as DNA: TGTGCCAGCAGCGTGGGAGCGGGAGGGACCTACAATGAGCAGTTCTTC. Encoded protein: CASSVGAGGTYNEQFF.

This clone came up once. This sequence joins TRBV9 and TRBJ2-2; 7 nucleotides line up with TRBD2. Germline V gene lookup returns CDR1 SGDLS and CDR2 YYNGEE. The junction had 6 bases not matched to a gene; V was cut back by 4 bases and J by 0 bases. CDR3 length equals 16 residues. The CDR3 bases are TGTGCCAGCAGCCTCGGAACTAGCGCGAACACCGGGGAGCTGTTTTTT. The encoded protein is CASSLGTSANTGELFF.

The CDR3 region has the DNA TGTGCCAGCAGCTGGAGAGGACAGGGGAGGGATTCACCCCTCCACTTT. Translation: CASSWRGQGRDSPLHF. This sequence joins TRBV5-6 and TRBJ1-6; TRBD1 matches 9 bases. V dropped 3 bases and J dropped 8; count of bases not matched to a gene: 9. The CDR3 totals 16 residues. Germline loops: CDR1 SGHDT, CDR2 YYEEEE.

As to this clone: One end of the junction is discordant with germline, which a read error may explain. The DNA of the CDR3 is TGTGCCAGCAGCGTAGCGGGAGGGGTTTTTAACACCGGGGAGCTGTTTTTT. Amino acids: CASSVAGGVFNTGELFF. The chain carries TRBV7-2 and TRBJ2-2; 11 nucleotides match TRBD2. The CDR3 consists of 17 residues. Germline assignment: CDR1 SGHTA and CDR2 FQGNSA.

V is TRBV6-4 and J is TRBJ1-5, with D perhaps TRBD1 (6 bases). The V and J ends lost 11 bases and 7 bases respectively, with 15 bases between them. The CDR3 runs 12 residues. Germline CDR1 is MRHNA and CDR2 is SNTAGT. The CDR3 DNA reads TGTGCCCCACGCCGTCAGGGGCAGCCCCAGCATTTT. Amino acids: CAPRRQGQPQHF.

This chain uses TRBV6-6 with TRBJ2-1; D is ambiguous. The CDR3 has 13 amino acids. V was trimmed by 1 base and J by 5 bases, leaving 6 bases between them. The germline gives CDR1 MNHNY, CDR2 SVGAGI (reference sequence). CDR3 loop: CASSYLENNEQFF. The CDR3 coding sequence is TGTGCCAGCAGTTACTTAGAGAACAATGAGCAGTTCTTC.

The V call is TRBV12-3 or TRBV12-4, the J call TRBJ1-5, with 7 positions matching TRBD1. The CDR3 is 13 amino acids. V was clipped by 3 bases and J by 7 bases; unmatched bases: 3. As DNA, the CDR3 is TGTGCCAGCAGTTTGAAAGGGGGCCAGCCCCAGCATTTT. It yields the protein CASSLKGGQPQHF.

The CDR3 spells CASSSSRDRGSYEQYF. CDR3 in DNA: TGTGCCAGCAGCTCAAGCCGGGACAGGGGATCCTACGAGCAGTACTTC. The chain is built from TRBV11-2 and TRBJ2-7, with 10 nucleotides matching TRBD1. This CDR3 is built from 16 residues. The germline V gene encodes CDR1 SGHAT and CDR2 FQNNGV. With 4 bases clipped from V and 1 base from J, the junction kept 7 bases outside the gene matches.

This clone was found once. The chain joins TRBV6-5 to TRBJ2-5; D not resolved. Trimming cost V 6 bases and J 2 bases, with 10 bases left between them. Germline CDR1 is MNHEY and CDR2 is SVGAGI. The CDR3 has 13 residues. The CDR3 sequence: CASRRHNQETQYF. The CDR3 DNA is TGTGCCAGCAGAAGACATAATCAAGAGACCCAGTACTTC.

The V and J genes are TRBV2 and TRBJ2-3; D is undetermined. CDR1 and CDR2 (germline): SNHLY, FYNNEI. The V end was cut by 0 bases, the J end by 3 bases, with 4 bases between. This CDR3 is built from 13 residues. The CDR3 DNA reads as TGTGCCAGCAGTGAAGCGCGGACAGATACGCAGTATTTT. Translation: CASSEARTDTQYF.

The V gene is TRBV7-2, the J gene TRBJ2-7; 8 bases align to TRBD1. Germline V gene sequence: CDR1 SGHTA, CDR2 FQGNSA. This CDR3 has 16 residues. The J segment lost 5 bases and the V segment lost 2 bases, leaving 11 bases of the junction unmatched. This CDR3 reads CASSLRPPGGKDEQYF. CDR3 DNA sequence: TGTGCCAGCAGCTTAAGGCCCCCAGGGGGCAAGGACGAGCAGTACTTC.

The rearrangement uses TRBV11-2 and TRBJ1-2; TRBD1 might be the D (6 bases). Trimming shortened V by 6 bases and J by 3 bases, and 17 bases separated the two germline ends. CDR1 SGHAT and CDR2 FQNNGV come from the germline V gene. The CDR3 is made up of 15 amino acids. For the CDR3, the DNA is TGTGCCAGCAGTCGCGGCAGGGGTCTTGACTATGGCTACACCTTC. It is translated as CASSRGRGLDYGYTF.

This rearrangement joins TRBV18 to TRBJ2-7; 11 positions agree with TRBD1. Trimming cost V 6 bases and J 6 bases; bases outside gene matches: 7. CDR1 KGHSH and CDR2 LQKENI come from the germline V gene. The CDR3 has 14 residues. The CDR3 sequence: CASSFGQGAGEQYF. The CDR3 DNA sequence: TGTGCCAGCTCCTTTGGACAGGGGGCTGGCGAGCAGTACTTC.

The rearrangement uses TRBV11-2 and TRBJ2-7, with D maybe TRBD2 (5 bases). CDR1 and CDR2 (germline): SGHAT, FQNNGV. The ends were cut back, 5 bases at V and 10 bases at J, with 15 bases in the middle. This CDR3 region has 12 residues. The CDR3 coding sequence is TGTGCCAGCAGCCAGACTGGAGGTCAACAGTACTTC. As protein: CASSQTGGQQYF.

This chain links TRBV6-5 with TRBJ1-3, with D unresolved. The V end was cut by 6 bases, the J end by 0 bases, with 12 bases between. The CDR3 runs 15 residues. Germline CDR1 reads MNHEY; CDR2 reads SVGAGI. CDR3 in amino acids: CASSRQRDSGNTIYF. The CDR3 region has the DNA TGTGCCAGCAGCCGTCAGAGGGACTCTGGAAACACCATATATTTT.

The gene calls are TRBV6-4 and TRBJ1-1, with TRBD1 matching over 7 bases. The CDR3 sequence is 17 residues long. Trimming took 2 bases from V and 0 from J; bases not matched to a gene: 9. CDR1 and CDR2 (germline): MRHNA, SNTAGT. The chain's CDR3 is CASSDRDSPPMNTEAFF. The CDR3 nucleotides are TGTGCCAGCAGTGACAGGGACAGTCCCCCCATGAACACTGAAGCTTTCTTT.

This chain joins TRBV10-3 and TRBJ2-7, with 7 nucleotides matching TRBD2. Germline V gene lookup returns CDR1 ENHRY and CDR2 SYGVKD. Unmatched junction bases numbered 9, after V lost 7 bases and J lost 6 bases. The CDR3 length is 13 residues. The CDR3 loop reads CAIKAREDLEQYF. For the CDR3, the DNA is TGTGCCATCAAAGCCCGGGAGGATCTCGAGCAGTACTTC.

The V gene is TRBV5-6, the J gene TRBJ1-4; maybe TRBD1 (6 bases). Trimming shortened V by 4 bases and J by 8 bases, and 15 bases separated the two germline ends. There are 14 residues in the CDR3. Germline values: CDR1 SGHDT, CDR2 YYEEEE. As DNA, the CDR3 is TGTGCCAGCAGCCCCGGACAGCTCTGGGAAAAACTGTTTTTT. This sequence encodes CASSPGQLWEKLFF.

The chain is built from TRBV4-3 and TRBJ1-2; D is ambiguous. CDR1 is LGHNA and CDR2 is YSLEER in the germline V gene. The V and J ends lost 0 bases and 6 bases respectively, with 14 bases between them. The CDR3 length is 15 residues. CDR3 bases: TGCGCCAGCAGCCAAGAGTGGGCAGGATCGCATGGCTACACCTTC. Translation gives CASSQEWAGSHGYTF.

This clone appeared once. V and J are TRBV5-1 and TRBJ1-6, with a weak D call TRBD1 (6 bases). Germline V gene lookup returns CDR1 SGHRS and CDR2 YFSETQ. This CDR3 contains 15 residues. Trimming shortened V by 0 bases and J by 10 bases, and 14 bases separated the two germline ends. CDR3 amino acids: CASSLATQGRSPLHF. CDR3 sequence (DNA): TGCGCCAGCAGCTTGGCCACTCAGGGGCGATCACCCCTCCACTTT.

CDR3 in DNA: TGTGCCAGCAGTTACCGCCTTCGGAGTGGCTACACCTTC. Its translation is CASSYRLRSGYTF. J is TRBJ1-2 and V is TRBV6-6; D call uncertain. The CDR3 runs 13 residues. The germline V and J ends were trimmed by 2 bases and 7 bases, with 11 bases remaining between them. Looked up from germline, CDR1 is MNHNY and CDR2 is SVGAGI (reference sequence).

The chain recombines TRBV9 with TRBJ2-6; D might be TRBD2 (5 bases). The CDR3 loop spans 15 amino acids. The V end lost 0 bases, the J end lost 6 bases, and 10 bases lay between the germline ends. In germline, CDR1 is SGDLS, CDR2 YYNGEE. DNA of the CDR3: TGTGCCAGCAGCGTAGGAGGGCGGGCGGCCAACGTCCTGACTTTC. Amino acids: CASSVGGRAANVLTF.

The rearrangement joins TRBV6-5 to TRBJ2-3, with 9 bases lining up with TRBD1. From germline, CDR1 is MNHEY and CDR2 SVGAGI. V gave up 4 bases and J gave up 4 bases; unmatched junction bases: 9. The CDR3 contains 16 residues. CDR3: CASSSVGTGFADTQYF. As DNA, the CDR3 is TGTGCCAGCAGTTCGGTAGGGACAGGGTTCGCAGATACGCAGTATTTT.

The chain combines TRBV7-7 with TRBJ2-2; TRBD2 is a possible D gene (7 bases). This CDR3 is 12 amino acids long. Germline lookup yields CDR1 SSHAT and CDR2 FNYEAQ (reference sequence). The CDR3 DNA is TGTGCTTGCGCGGGGGCGCCCGGGGAGCTGTTTTTT. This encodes CACAGAPGELFF.

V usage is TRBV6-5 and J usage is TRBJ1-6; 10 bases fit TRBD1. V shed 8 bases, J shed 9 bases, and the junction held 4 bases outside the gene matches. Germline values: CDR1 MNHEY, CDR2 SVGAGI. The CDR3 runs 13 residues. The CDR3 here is CASVRDRGSPLHF. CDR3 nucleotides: TGTGCCAGCGTCCGGGACAGGGGTTCACCCCTCCACTTT.

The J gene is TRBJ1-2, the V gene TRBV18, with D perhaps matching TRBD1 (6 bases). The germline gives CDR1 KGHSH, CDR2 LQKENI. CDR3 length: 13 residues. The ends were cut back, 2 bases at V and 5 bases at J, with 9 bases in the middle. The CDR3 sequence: CASSPTGNYGYTF. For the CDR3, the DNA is TGTGCCAGCTCACCAACAGGGAATTATGGCTACACCTTC.